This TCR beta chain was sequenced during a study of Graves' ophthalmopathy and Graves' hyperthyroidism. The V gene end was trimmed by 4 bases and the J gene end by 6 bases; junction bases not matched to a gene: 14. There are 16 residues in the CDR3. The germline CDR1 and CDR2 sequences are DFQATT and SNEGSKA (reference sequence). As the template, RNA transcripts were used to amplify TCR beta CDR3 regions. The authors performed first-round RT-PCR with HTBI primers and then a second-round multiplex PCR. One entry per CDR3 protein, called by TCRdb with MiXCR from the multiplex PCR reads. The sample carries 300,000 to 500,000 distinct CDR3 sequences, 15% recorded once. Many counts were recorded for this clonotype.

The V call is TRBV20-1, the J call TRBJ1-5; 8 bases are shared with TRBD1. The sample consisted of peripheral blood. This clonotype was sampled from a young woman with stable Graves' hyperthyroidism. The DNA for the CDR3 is TGCAGTGCTAAGAGGACAGGGCGAGGGTACATTCAGCCCCAGCATTTT. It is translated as CSAKRTGRGYIQPQHF.